Sequencing of this T cell receptor (beta chain) was carried out in a study of cytomegalovirus exposure and HLA in healthy donors. Vbeta (60) and Jbeta (13) primers were used in the PCR. TCRdb's table, derived via immunoSEQ multiplex PCR, lists solely in-frame clones and lacks some. Of about 180,000 clones in the sample, approximately 80% were seen once. A word on this clone: The antigen is not known.

Germline V gene lookup returns CDR1 SGHAT and CDR2 FQNNGV. The V and J ends lost 1 base and 0 bases respectively, with 6 bases between them. CDR3 size: 14 residues. Findings and caveats of the study: Across donors, presence/absence analyses took sequencing depth to be roughly uniform. Apart from CMV serostatus, no immune exposure information was available.

The sequencing input was PBMCs. The chain employs TRBV11-2 and TRBJ1-1; D unresolved. The TCR comes from a girl aged 2 to 9 in good health and CMV-seropositive. The DNA of the CDR3 is TGTGCCAGCAGCTTAGTTCAGGTGAACACTGAAGCTTTCTTT. Residues: CASSLVQVNTEAFF.